The clone carrying this T cell receptor beta chain is medium-sized in the sample. Deletions cut 5 bases from V and 3 bases from J, with 11 bases between. The germline V gene has CDR1 MNHNS and CDR2 SASEGT. The CDR3 has 14 amino acids. TCRdb re-called clones from the PCR reads using MiXCR. Of some 23,000 clones listed, 25% to 30% are singletons. No patient had received any treatment before thyroid surgery. This record comes from a study of metastatic and nonmetastatic thyroid tumors. About the study: Malignant thyroid and benign thyroid patients provided blood and tumor or nodule tissue whose repertoires were compared.

The TCR originated in a female donor with papillary thyroid cancer or a benign thyroid nodule (not recorded which). Some clones in this sample may be carry-over from other donors' samples. V is TRBV6-1 and J is TRBJ1-5; tentative D call: TRBD1 (6 bases). The sequenced sample was tumor tissue. CDR3 loop: CASSRTADNQPQHF. DNA of the CDR3: TGTGCCAGCAGTAGGACAGCAGACAATCAGCCCCAGCATTTT.